The rows below give T cell receptor beta chains drawn from one sample of a study of T cells after yellow fever vaccination. MiXCR, run by TCRdb on the 5' RACE reads, gives a single entry per CDR3 protein. Among almost 600,000 distinct CDR3 sequences listed, roughly 14% were seen once. The sample in question was PBMCs, obtained on the day of the yellow fever booster vaccination. These receptors originate from a man younger than 45 who received the YFV17D yellow fever vaccine. The CDR3 runs from the conserved cysteine through the conserved F or W. The D gene is left open where the match is weak. Not all rows give a size; the values are once, few, many and, for expanded clones, a class.

D gene	J gene	V gene	clone size	CDR3 protein	CDR3 DNA
TRBD1	TRBJ1-5	TRBV10-3	.	CAIGTGGINQPQHF	TGTGCCATCGGAACAGGGGGTATCAATCAGCCCCAGCATTTT
.	TRBJ2-7	TRBV28	.	CASHEGVRGEQYF	TGTGCCAGCCATGAGGGAGTCCGGGGCGAGCAGTACTTC
.	TRBJ2-7	TRBV4-3	.	CASSQLRFGDSTYEQYF	TGCGCCAGCAGCCAACTAAGATTCGGGGACTCAACCTACGAGCAGTACTTC
.	TRBJ2-7	TRBV5-1	.	CASSLAQGHEQYF	TGCGCCAGCAGCTTGGCCCAGGGCCACGAGCAGTACTTC
.	TRBJ2-1	TRBV14	few	CASSFQGGEQFF	TGTGCCAGCAGTTTCCAGGGGGGTGAGCAGTTCTTC
TRBD2	TRBJ2-1	TRBV20-1	few	CSASGRTNNEQFF	TGCAGTGCTAGCGGGAGGACAAACAATGAGCAGTTCTTC
.	TRBJ2-7	TRBV21-1	.	CASTPRGFTPYEQYF	TGTGCCAGCACCCCGAGGGGATTTACCCCCTACGAGCAGTACTTC
TRBD2	TRBJ2-7	TRBV7-2	few	CASSPTSDFSYEQYF	TGTGCCAGCAGCCCTACTAGCGACTTCTCCTACGAGCAGTACTTC
.	TRBJ2-7	TRBV5-1	.	CSSRIAGGGTYEQYF	TGCTCCAGCCGCATCGCGGGCGGAGGCACCTACGAGCAGTACTTC
TRBD1	TRBJ1-5	TRBV10-3	many	CAISTGVAQPQHF	TGTGCCATCAGTACAGGGGTAGCTCAGCCCCAGCATTTT
.	TRBJ1-1	TRBV18	.	CASSQDRRGTLEAFF	TGTGCCAGCTCACAAGACAGGCGGGGGACCCTTGAAGCTTTCTTT
.	TRBJ1-1	TRBV6-1	.	CASTQQASTEAFF	TGTGCCAGCACCCAACAGGCGAGCACTGAAGCTTTCTTT
.	TRBJ1-1	TRBV16	many	CASTSQGFLNTEAFF	TGTGCCAGCACTTCTCAGGGGTTCCTGAACACTGAAGCTTTCTTT
TRBD2	TRBJ2-5	TRBV7-2	few	CASSALAGGRETQYF	TGTGCCAGCAGCGCACTAGCGGGAGGGAGGGAGACCCAGTACTTC
.	TRBJ2-7	TRBV27	few	CASSLASLGDIYEQYF	TGTGCCAGCAGTTTAGCCTCTTTGGGGGACATTTACGAGCAGTACTTC
TRBD2	TRBJ2-7	TRBV6-1	.	CASSTSGSREQYF	TGTGCCAGCAGCACTAGCGGGAGTCGCGAGCAGTACTTC
.	TRBJ2-1	TRBV4-3	.	CASSQDRGGGTNEQFF	TGCGCCAGCAGCCAAGATCGGGGTGGTGGCACCAATGAGCAGTTCTTC
TRBD2	TRBJ2-7	TRBV4-3	.	CASSQDLRTSGRCEQYF	TGCGCCAGCAGCCAAGATCTACGGACTAGCGGGAGGTGCGAGCAGTACTTC
.	TRBJ2-2	TRBV5-1	.	CASSSGLRDTGELFF	TGCGCCAGCAGCTCAGGGCTCCGGGACACCGGGGAGCTGTTTTTT
.	TRBJ2-7	TRBV5-1	few	CASSPTGTSYEQYF	TGCGCCAGCAGCCCCACAGGGACTTCCTACGAGCAGTACTTC
.	TRBJ2-3	TRBV30	.	CACPTGTAPDTQYF	TGTGCCTGCCCCACAGGGACTGCGCCGGATACGCAGTATTTT
TRBD2	TRBJ2-3	TRBV2	few	CASSEAVTSGTTQYF	TGTGCCAGCAGTGAAGCTGTGACTAGCGGGACGACGCAGTATTTT
.	TRBJ1-1	TRBV2	many	CASIPFAGSTEAFF	TGTGCCAGCATCCCATTCGCGGGCAGTACTGAAGCTTTCTTT
.	TRBJ1-1	TRBV24-1	.	CATRGRLNTEAFF	TGTGCCACCAGGGGCAGGTTGAACACTGAAGCTTTCTTT
TRBD2	TRBJ2-3	TRBV9	few	CASSVEEGTSQYF	TGTGCCAGCAGCGTAGAAGAGGGGACTAGCCAGTATTTT
.	TRBJ1-1	TRBV12-3/TRBV12-4	.	CASSLNLRGTEAFF	TGTGCCAGCAGTTTAAACTTGAGAGGGACTGAAGCTTTCTTT
.	TRBJ1-6	TRBV7-2	.	CASSFIAGSWDNSPLHF	TGTGCCAGCAGCTTTATAGCAGGGAGTTGGGATAATTCACCCCTCCACTTT
.	TRBJ2-3	TRBV7-8	.	CASSLDRATLTDTQYF	TGTGCCAGCAGCTTAGACAGGGCAACCTTAACAGATACGCAGTATTTT
TRBD1	TRBJ2-1	TRBV14	many	CASSRQPGGQEFF	TGTGCCAGCAGCCGCCAGCCAGGGGGTCAGGAGTTCTTC
TRBD2	TRBJ2-1	TRBV20-1	few	CSANLAGGHEQFF	TGCAGTGCTAATCTAGCGGGAGGACATGAGCAGTTCTTC
TRBD2	TRBJ2-7	TRBV4-3	.	CASSQAAPFGTRAYEQYF	TGCGCCAGCAGCCAAGCTGCCCCTTTCGGGACTAGGGCCTACGAGCAGTACTTC
TRBD2	TRBJ2-3	TRBV11-2	.	CASSLLRTRSTDTQYF	TGTGCCAGCAGCTTACTAAGGACTAGAAGCACAGATACGCAGTATTTT
.	TRBJ2-3	TRBV5-1	.	CASSLGATSITDTQYF	TGCGCCAGCAGCTTGGGTGCGACTAGTATCACAGATACGCAGTATTTT
.	TRBJ2-5	TRBV6-1	once	CASSESRPDRPGFWSQYF	TGTGCCAGCAGTGAAAGTCGACCTGACAGACCGGGGTTTTGGTCCCAGTACTTC
TRBD2	TRBJ2-1	TRBV6-1	few	CASKGGRAGSYNEQFF	TGTGCCAGCAAGGGCGGGAGGGCCGGGTCCTACAATGAGCAGTTCTTC
.	TRBJ2-7	TRBV5-1	many	CASSSTGSYEQYF	TGCGCCAGCAGCTCAACAGGGTCGTACGAGCAGTACTTC
TRBD1	TRBJ1-1	TRBV7-2	.	CASSPQGARRRNTEAFF	TGTGCCAGCAGCCCCCAGGGGGCGCGTCGGAGGAACACTGAAGCTTTCTTT
.	TRBJ2-3	TRBV18	few	CASSPRYWGAESGTDTQYF	TGTGCCAGCTCACCAAGATATTGGGGGGCAGAGTCAGGCACAGATACGCAGTATTTT
.	TRBJ2-7	TRBV28	few	CASTRRGSLYEQYF	TGTGCCAGCACCCGGCGCGGCAGTCTCTACGAGCAGTACTTC
.	TRBJ2-5	TRBV5-6	.	CASLLRSSTAQYF	TGTGCCAGCCTTCTCAGGTCCTCGACGGCCCAGTACTTC
TRBD1	TRBJ2-7	TRBV7-8	.	CASSAGTGGSYEQYF	TGTGCCAGCAGCGCAGGGACAGGGGGCAGCTACGAGCAGTACTTC
.	TRBJ1-2	TRBV5-6	few	CASSLERGVLRF	TGTGCCAGCAGCTTGGAAAGAGGGGTTTTACGATTC
TRBD2	TRBJ2-3	TRBV6-2/TRBV6-3	.	CASSPLGSGSSDTQYF	TGTGCCAGCAGTCCCTTGGGTAGCGGGAGTTCAGATACGCAGTATTTT
.	TRBJ1-4	TRBV23-1	.	CASSQSVWGPDGLFF	TGCGCCAGCAGTCAATCCGTGTGGGGCCCCGACGGACTGTTTTTT
.	TRBJ2-2	TRBV20-1	few	CSARTGFTGELFF	TGCAGTGCTAGAACAGGGTTCACCGGGGAGCTGTTTTTT
.	TRBJ2-7	TRBV4-3	few	CASSQAGTKTYEQYF	TGCGCCAGCAGCCAAGCCGGAACTAAGACCTACGAGCAGTACTTC
TRBD2	TRBJ2-1	TRBV23-1	.	CASSQLAGEIFNEQFF	TGCGCCAGCAGTCAACTAGCGGGAGAAATCTTCAATGAGCAGTTCTTC
TRBD1	TRBJ2-7	TRBV19	many	CATRETGDTYEQYF	TGTGCCACTCGAGAGACAGGGGATACCTACGAGCAGTACTTC
TRBD2	TRBJ2-7	TRBV18	.	CASSPRGLAGDEQYF	TGTGCCAGCTCACCCCGGGGACTAGCGGGAGACGAGCAGTACTTC
TRBD2	TRBJ2-1	TRBV12-3/TRBV12-4	once	CASSLAWEREGLIEQFF	TGTGCCAGCAGTTTAGCGTGGGAGCGGGAGGGCCTCATTGAGCAGTTCTTC
.	TRBJ2-7	TRBV2	few	CASSERGLGEQYF	TGTGCCAGCAGTGAACGGGGACTTGGCGAGCAGTACTTC
.	TRBJ2-4	TRBV7-9	many	CASSSVGGLERNIQYF	TGTGCCAGCAGCTCTGTAGGGGGGCTGGAAAGAAACATTCAGTACTTC
.	TRBJ2-7	TRBV5-6	.	CASSLVGPSSYEQYF	TGTGCCAGCAGCTTGGTGGGGCCGAGCTCCTACGAGCAGTACTTC